The rows below give T cell receptor beta chains drawn from one sample of a study of blood T cell repertoires in COVID-19. The repertoire was sequenced with immunoSEQ multiplex PCR; TCRdb's copy has only in-frame clones and lacks some. The data show around 300,000 clones, about 90% seen once. Sequencing was done on a sample of PBMCs or T cells enriched from blood (not recorded which). These receptor sequences come from a woman aged 25 to 39 who had recovered from COVID-19. Both conserved end residues are part of each CDR3. The order of the fields is J gene, clone size, V gene, CDR3 length, D gene, CDR3 protein, CDR3 DNA. A D gene is named only where the DNA matches it firmly. Only part of the rows carry a size: once, few, many, or a class if the clone is expanded.

J gene: TRBJ2-1
clone size: -
V gene: TRBV30
CDR3 length: 13
D gene: TRBD1
CDR3 protein: CAWSSGQGAEQFF
CDR3 DNA: TGTGCCTGGAGCTCGGGACAGGGGGCTGAGCAGTTCTTC

J gene: TRBJ2-1
clone size: -
V gene: TRBV13
CDR3 length: 16
D gene: TRBD2
CDR3 protein: CASRPVRGGKIIEQFF
CDR3 DNA: TGTGCCAGCAGACCCGTACGGGGGGGTAAGATTATTGAGCAGTTCTTC

J gene: TRBJ1-2
clone size: -
V gene: TRBV5-1
CDR3 length: 15
D gene: TRBD1
CDR3 protein: CASSTGQGVGYGYTF
CDR3 DNA: TGCGCCAGCAGCACCGGACAGGGGGTGGGCTATGGCTACACCTTC

J gene: TRBJ2-6
clone size: -
V gene: TRBV19
CDR3 length: 16
D gene: -
CDR3 protein: CASSIGRFSGANVLTF
CDR3 DNA: TGTGCCAGTAGTATAGGCAGATTCTCTGGGGCCAACGTCCTGACTTTC

J gene: TRBJ1-2
clone size: -
V gene: TRBV19
CDR3 length: 12
D gene: -
CDR3 protein: CASSRSGYGYTF
CDR3 DNA: TGTGCCAGTAGCCGATCAGGCTATGGCTACACCTTC

J gene: TRBJ1-5
clone size: -
V gene: TRBV11-2
CDR3 length: 14
D gene: -
CDR3 protein: CASSRGQNNQPQHF
CDR3 DNA: TGTGCCAGCAGCCGAGGACAGAACAATCAGCCCCAGCATTTT

J gene: TRBJ2-5
clone size: -
V gene: TRBV5-1
CDR3 length: 14
D gene: -
CDR3 protein: CASSSRPGLETQYF
CDR3 DNA: TGCGCCAGCAGCTCCCGGCCGGGTTTAGAGACCCAGTACTTC

J gene: TRBJ2-7
clone size: -
V gene: TRBV7-8
CDR3 length: 14
D gene: -
CDR3 protein: CASSSSGTGYEQYF
CDR3 DNA: TGTGCCAGCAGCTCCTCCGGGACTGGCTACGAGCAGTACTTC

J gene: TRBJ2-1
clone size: once
V gene: TRBV3-1/TRBV3-2
CDR3 length: 20
D gene: TRBD2
CDR3 protein: CASSQELPRLAGGPYNEQFF
CDR3 DNA: TGTGCCAGCAGCCAAGAACTACCCCGACTAGCGGGGGGCCCCTACAATGAGCAGTTCTTC

J gene: TRBJ2-3
clone size: -
V gene: TRBV19
CDR3 length: 16
D gene: TRBD2
CDR3 protein: CASSIGAGGAPDTQYF
CDR3 DNA: TGTGCCAGTAGTATCGGAGCGGGGGGGGCCCCAGATACGCAGTATTTT

J gene: TRBJ1-5
clone size: -
V gene: TRBV4-3
CDR3 length: 14
D gene: -
CDR3 protein: CASSQGRGVLPQHF
CDR3 DNA: TGCGCCAGCAGCCAGGGCAGGGGAGTTCTCCCCCAGCATTTT

J gene: TRBJ1-2
clone size: -
V gene: TRBV6-5
CDR3 length: 14
D gene: TRBD1
CDR3 protein: CASSQPLTGVGYTF
CDR3 DNA: TGTGCCAGCAGCCAACCCCTGACAGGGGTCGGCTACACCTTC

J gene: TRBJ1-2
clone size: once
V gene: TRBV6-6
CDR3 length: 15
D gene: -
CDR3 protein: CASSDYSQGLGGYTF
CDR3 DNA: TGTGCCAGCAGCGACTACTCTCAGGGGCTGGGAGGCTACACCTTC

J gene: TRBJ2-2
clone size: -
V gene: TRBV5-1
CDR3 length: 16
D gene: -
CDR3 protein: CASSIRQNVNTGELFF
CDR3 DNA: TGCGCCAGCAGCATTCGACAGAACGTTAACACCGGGGAGCTGTTTTTT

J gene: TRBJ1-2
clone size: -
V gene: TRBV5-8
CDR3 length: 19
D gene: -
CDR3 protein: CASSFDSDAKPMDNYGYTF
CDR3 DNA: TGTGCCAGCAGCTTCGACAGTGACGCTAAGCCAATGGATAACTATGGCTACACCTTC

J gene: TRBJ2-1
clone size: -
V gene: TRBV4-1
CDR3 length: 15
D gene: -
CDR3 protein: CASSQDPVLGDEQFF
CDR3 DNA: TGCGCCAGCAGCCAAGATCCCGTTTTGGGCGATGAGCAGTTCTTC

J gene: TRBJ2-1
clone size: few
V gene: TRBV3-1/TRBV3-2
CDR3 length: 12
D gene: -
CDR3 protein: CASSLLSGEQFF
CDR3 DNA: TGTGCCAGCAGCCTCCTTTCCGGGGAGCAGTTCTTC

J gene: TRBJ1-2
clone size: -
V gene: TRBV27
CDR3 length: 15
D gene: -
CDR3 protein: CASSKGRAVTMGYTF
CDR3 DNA: TGTGCCAGTTCTAAGGGCAGGGCCGTTACGATGGGCTACACCTTC

J gene: TRBJ1-1
clone size: -
V gene: TRBV7-2
CDR3 length: 16
D gene: TRBD1
CDR3 protein: CASSLASARGRTEAFF
CDR3 DNA: TGTGCCAGCAGCTTAGCGAGTGCCAGGGGGAGGACTGAAGCTTTCTTT

J gene: TRBJ1-2
clone size: once
V gene: TRBV2
CDR3 length: 13
D gene: -
CDR3 protein: CASRLLQAGGYTF
CDR3 DNA: TGTGCCAGCAGGCTGCTGCAGGCGGGTGGCTACACCTTC

J gene: TRBJ1-2
clone size: -
V gene: TRBV7-2
CDR3 length: 18
D gene: TRBD1
CDR3 protein: CASSLGWAGGSVDYGYTF
CDR3 DNA: TGTGCCAGCAGCTTAGGGTGGGCAGGGGGGTCCGTGGACTATGGCTACACCTTC

J gene: TRBJ1-1
clone size: few
V gene: TRBV28
CDR3 length: 14
D gene: -
CDR3 protein: CASSFGAPRTEAFF
CDR3 DNA: TGTGCCAGCAGTTTTGGGGCCCCCCGGACAGAAGCTTTCTTT

J gene: TRBJ1-1
clone size: -
V gene: TRBV9
CDR3 length: 13
D gene: -
CDR3 protein: CASSSRTDSEAFF
CDR3 DNA: TGTGCCAGCAGCTCCCGGACAGACTCTGAAGCTTTCTTT

J gene: TRBJ2-3
clone size: -
V gene: TRBV11-2
CDR3 length: 12
D gene: -
CDR3 protein: CASSLSGDTQYF
CDR3 DNA: TGTGCCAGCAGCCTCTCGGGAGATACGCAGTATTTT

J gene: TRBJ2-2
clone size: -
V gene: TRBV27
CDR3 length: 14
D gene: -
CDR3 protein: CATGGGVNTGELFF
CDR3 DNA: TGTGCCACCGGCGGGGGCGTGAACACCGGGGAGCTGTTTTTT

J gene: TRBJ2-7
clone size: -
V gene: TRBV10-3
CDR3 length: 14
D gene: -
CDR3 protein: CASTGNGRDYEQYF
CDR3 DNA: TGTGCCAGCACGGGTAATGGCAGGGACTACGAGCAGTACTTC

J gene: TRBJ2-2
clone size: once
V gene: TRBV9
CDR3 length: 15
D gene: -
CDR3 protein: CASSEGEQSTGELFF
CDR3 DNA: TGTGCCAGCAGCGAGGGGGAACAGTCCACCGGGGAGCTGTTTTTT

J gene: TRBJ2-7
clone size: -
V gene: TRBV2
CDR3 length: 14
D gene: -
CDR3 protein: CASSEFSGLYEQYF
CDR3 DNA: TGTGCCAGCAGTGAATTCAGCGGATTATACGAGCAGTACTTC

J gene: TRBJ2-2
clone size: -
V gene: TRBV18
CDR3 length: 17
D gene: TRBD2
CDR3 protein: CASSPPGLAGGAGELFF
CDR3 DNA: TGTGCCAGCTCACCACCTGGACTAGCGGGGGGCGCCGGGGAGCTGTTTTTT

J gene: TRBJ2-3
clone size: -
V gene: TRBV11-2
CDR3 length: 15
D gene: TRBD2
CDR3 protein: CASGSGGAFTDTQYF
CDR3 DNA: TGTGCCAGCGGTAGCGGGGGGGCTTTCACAGATACGCAGTATTTT

J gene: TRBJ2-7
clone size: -
V gene: TRBV6-5
CDR3 length: 16
D gene: TRBD2
CDR3 protein: CASSYSSGGYSYEQYF
CDR3 DNA: TGTGCCAGCAGTTACTCGTCCGGGGGGTACTCCTACGAGCAGTACTTC

J gene: TRBJ2-2
clone size: once
V gene: TRBV2
CDR3 length: 12
D gene: TRBD2
CDR3 protein: CASSEARGVLFF
CDR3 DNA: TGTGCCAGCAGTGAAGCGCGGGGGGTTCTGTTTTTT

J gene: TRBJ1-2
clone size: -
V gene: TRBV5-4
CDR3 length: 14
D gene: -
CDR3 protein: CASSSYRASRGYTF
CDR3 DNA: TGTGCCAGCAGCTCATACAGGGCGTCGCGAGGCTACACCTTC

J gene: TRBJ1-2
clone size: -
V gene: TRBV24-1
CDR3 length: 13
D gene: -
CDR3 protein: CATSESGSGGYTF
CDR3 DNA: TGTGCCACCAGTGAGTCGGGGTCCGGGGGCTACACCTTC

J gene: TRBJ2-7
clone size: -
V gene: TRBV6-2/TRBV6-3
CDR3 length: 14
D gene: TRBD1
CDR3 protein: CASSWGQGLSEQYF
CDR3 DNA: TGTGCCAGCAGTTGGGGACAGGGGCTTTCGGAGCAGTACTTC

J gene: TRBJ2-2
clone size: -
V gene: TRBV5-1
CDR3 length: 15
D gene: TRBD1
CDR3 protein: CASSTGQANTGELFF
CDR3 DNA: TGCGCCAGCAGCACCGGACAGGCGAACACCGGGGAGCTGTTTTTT

J gene: TRBJ2-2
clone size: once
V gene: TRBV2
CDR3 length: 15
D gene: -
CDR3 protein: CASSGGYPYTGELFF
CDR3 DNA: TGTGCCAGCAGTGGAGGGTATCCCTACACCGGGGAGCTGTTTTTT

J gene: TRBJ1-2
clone size: once
V gene: TRBV19
CDR3 length: 15
D gene: TRBD1
CDR3 protein: CASSETGWIGEGYTF
CDR3 DNA: TGTGCCAGTAGTGAGACAGGGTGGATCGGAGAGGGCTACACCTTC

J gene: TRBJ1-3
clone size: -
V gene: TRBV6-4
CDR3 length: 19
D gene: TRBD1
CDR3 protein: CASSDSGPQGPLSGNTIYF
CDR3 DNA: TGTGCCAGCAGTGACTCGGGCCCACAGGGGCCTCTCTCTGGAAACACCATATATTTT

J gene: TRBJ2-1
clone size: -
V gene: TRBV6-2/TRBV6-3
CDR3 length: 14
D gene: -
CDR3 protein: CASSYGGTHNEQFF
CDR3 DNA: TGTGCCAGCAGTTACGGGGGGACGCACAATGAGCAGTTCTTC